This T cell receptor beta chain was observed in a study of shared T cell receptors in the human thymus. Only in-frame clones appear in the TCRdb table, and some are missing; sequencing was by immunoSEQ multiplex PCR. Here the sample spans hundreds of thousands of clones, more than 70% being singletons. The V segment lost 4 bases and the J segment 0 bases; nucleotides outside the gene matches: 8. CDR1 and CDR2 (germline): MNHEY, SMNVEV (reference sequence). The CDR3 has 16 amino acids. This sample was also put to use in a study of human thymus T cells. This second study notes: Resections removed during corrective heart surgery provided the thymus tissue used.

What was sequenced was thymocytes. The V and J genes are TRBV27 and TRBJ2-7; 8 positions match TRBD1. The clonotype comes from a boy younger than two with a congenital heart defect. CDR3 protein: CASSSRRTGSSYEQYF. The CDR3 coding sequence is TGTGCCAGCAGTTCCCGTCGGACAGGGAGCTCCTACGAGCAGTACTTC.